The 14 T cell receptor beta chains reported below all come from one sample, sequenced in a study of response to subunit inactivated influenza vaccine. From the RT-PCR reads, TCRdb called clonotypes with MiXCR, one entry per CDR3 protein. This table holds under 550,000 distinct CDR3 sequences, 7.6% found once. This sample comprised PBMCs from blood, obtained about 23 months after vaccination. The origin of the receptors is a man aged 50 to 69 who received an inactivated influenza vaccine.

The rearrangement uses TRBV18 and TRBJ2-5, with D tentatively TRBD1 or TRBD2 (5 bases each). Germline V gene lookup returns CDR1 KGHSH and CDR2 LQKENI. Trimming took 4 bases from V and 13 from J, leaving 16 bases between them. The CDR3 has 12 residues. Here the CDR3 reads CASSQRAGTWYF. CDR3 bases: TGTGCCAGCTCACAACGCGCCGGGACCTGGTACTTC.

This clonotype appeared many times. This chain joins TRBV7-3 and TRBJ2-1, with 12 bases that match TRBD2. V lost 5 bases and J lost 7; bases outside the gene matches: 3. Germline CDR1 and CDR2: SGHTA and FQGTGA. The CDR3 sequence is 14 residues long. In DNA form, the CDR3 reads TGTGCCAGCAGCATTACTAGCGGGGGGAATGAGCAGTTCTTC. Translation gives CASSITSGGNEQFF.

This clonotype appeared many times. The V gene is TRBV6-1, the J gene TRBJ1-1, with D maybe TRBD1 (5 bases). V lost 6 bases and J lost 4, with 24 bases in between. CDR3 size: 17 residues. Germline V CDR1 and CDR2: MNHNS, SASEGT. CDR3 residues: CASSLGGGRWLSTEAFF. CDR3 sequence (DNA): TGTGCCAGCAGCCTCGGGGGAGGGAGGTGGTTGAGCACTGAAGCTTTCTTT.

This clonotype occurred a few times. CDR3 residues: CASSAQNTEAFF. The CDR3 DNA reads as TGCGCCAGCAGCGCACAGAACACTGAAGCTTTCTTT. The chain links TRBV5-1 to TRBJ1-1; D unclear. This CDR3 contains 12 residues. The germline gives CDR1 SGHRS, CDR2 YFSETQ. V lost 4 bases to trimming and J lost 1 base, with 5 bases between them.

This sequence joins TRBV18 and TRBJ2-3, with 12 bases fitting TRBD2. Per the germline V gene, CDR1 is KGHSH and CDR2 is LQKENI. The length of the CDR3 is 17 residues. J was trimmed by 6 bases and V by 0 bases; bases with no gene match: 7. The CDR3 sequence is CASSPPLAGGPGDTQYF. For the CDR3, the DNA is TGTGCCAGCTCACCACCCCTAGCGGGAGGGCCAGGGGATACGCAGTATTTT.

This clonotype was observed a handful of times. The rearrangement joins TRBV28 to TRBJ2-5; 10 bases fit TRBD2. Germline CDR1 is MDHEN and CDR2 is SYDVKM. V was pared by 7 bases and J by 5 bases, with 10 bases of the junction left unmatched. The CDR3 sequence is 15 residues long. The CDR3 loop reads CASTTAGGPGETQYF. For the CDR3, the DNA is TGTGCCAGCACCACAGCGGGAGGGCCAGGGGAGACCCAGTACTTC.

The chain couples TRBV3-1 to TRBJ2-5; unclear D gene. V was cut by 6 bases and J by 2 bases, with 10 bases left in between. The CDR3 has 13 residues. CDR1 is LGHDT, CDR2 YNNKEL, per germline (reference sequence). The CDR3 DNA reads TGTGCCAGCAGTTCCACCGAACAAGAGACCCAGTACTTC. Its protein is CASSSTEQETQYF.

This clonotype was seen a few times. CDR3 nucleotides: TGCGCCAGCAGCTTGGGGGGCCTCATCAATGAGCAGTTCTTC. This gives the protein CASSLGGLINEQFF. The chain couples TRBV5-1 to TRBJ2-1; perhaps TRBD1 as D (5 bases). The CDR3 consists of 14 residues. CDR1 is SGHRS, CDR2 YFSETQ, per germline. V was cut by 0 bases and J by 6 bases, with 10 bases left in between.

This clonotype was observed a few times. V usage is TRBV11-1 and J usage is TRBJ2-3; D possibly corresponds to TRBD2 (5 bases). CDR3 length: 15 residues. The V gene's germline CDR1 is SGHAT and CDR2 FQDESV (reference sequence). V was shortened by 4 bases and J by 4 bases, with 15 bases between the two germline ends. CDR3 nucleotides: TGTGCCAGCAGCTCAGAAGGGTCCGGGGCAGATACGCAGTATTTT. Residues: CASSSEGSGADTQYF. The whole variable domain, remainder taken from reference TRBV11-1 and TRBJ2-3, is EAEVAQSPRYKITEKSQAVAFWCDPISGHATLYWYRQILGQGPELLVQFQDESVVDDSQLPKDRFSAERLKGVDSTLKIQPAELGDSAMYLCASSSEGSGADTQYFGPGTRLTVL.

This clonotype was counted only a few times. J is TRBJ2-5 and V is TRBV20-1; D may be TRBD1 (5 bases). Per germline, CDR1 DFQATT and CDR2 SNEGSKA (reference sequence). The CDR3 is 13 amino acids. Between the trimmed V and J ends, which lost 0 bases and 1 base, there was a span of 6 bases. The CDR3 DNA is TGCAGTGCTAGAGATCAGGGCCAAGAGACCCAGTACTTC. As protein: CSARDQGQETQYF.

This clonotype was recorded many times. The gene calls are TRBV28 and TRBJ1-5; a weak D match, TRBD1 (5 bases). The germline CDR1 and CDR2 sequences are MDHEN and SYDVKM. The CDR3 has 14 residues. Deletions cut 2 bases from V and 9 bases from J, with 14 bases between. CDR3 protein: CASSLIPGGRPQHF. The CDR3 DNA reads as TGTGCCAGCAGTTTAATCCCCGGGGGGAGGCCCCAGCATTTT.

In its sample, this clonotype was seen many times. CDR3 region: CASSFGRQGRGYTF. Written as DNA, the CDR3 is TGCGCCAGCAGCTTCGGCAGGCAGGGCCGTGGCTACACCTTC. The V gene is TRBV5-1, the J gene TRBJ1-2; possibly TRBD1 for D (5 bases). V lost 2 bases, J lost 7 bases, and 15 bases lay in between. CDR1 is SGHRS, CDR2 YFSETQ, per germline. The CDR3 runs to 14 residues.

This clonotype occurred many times. This chain joins TRBV29-1 and TRBJ1-4; 12 bases fit TRBD1. The junction had 6 bases not matched to a gene; V was cut back by 6 bases and J by 10 bases. The CDR3 spans 13 residues. The V gene's germline CDR1 is SQVTM and CDR2 ANQGSEA. Here the CDR3 DNA reads TGCAGCGTCCAGGGACAGGGGGCCTCAAAACTGTTTTTT. This gives the protein CSVQGQGASKLFF. The full variable domain, rest sourced from reference TRBV29-1 and TRBJ1-4, is SAVISQKPSRDICQRGTSLTIQCQVDSQVTMMFWYRQQPGQSLTLIATANQGSEATYESGFVIDKFPISRPNLTFSTLTVSNMSPEDSSIYLCSVQGQGASKLFFGSGTQLSVL.

V gene TRBV3-1 combines with J gene TRBJ1-5, with D perhaps TRBD1 (5 bases). CDR3 size: 16 residues. V lost 0 bases, J lost 5 bases, and 14 bases lay in between. Germline CDR1 and CDR2: LGHDT and YNNKEL (reference sequence). CDR3 DNA sequence: TGTGCCAGCAGCCAAGAAGCGCAGGGCCCTGATCAGCCCCAGCATTTT. This gives the protein CASSQEAQGPDQPQHF.